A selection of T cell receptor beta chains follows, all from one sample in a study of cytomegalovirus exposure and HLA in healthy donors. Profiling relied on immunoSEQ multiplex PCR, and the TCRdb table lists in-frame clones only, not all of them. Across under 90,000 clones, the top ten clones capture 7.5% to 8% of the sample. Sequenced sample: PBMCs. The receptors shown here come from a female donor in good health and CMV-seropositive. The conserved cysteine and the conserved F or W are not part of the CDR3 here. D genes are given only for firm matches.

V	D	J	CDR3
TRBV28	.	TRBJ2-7	ASREGGYEQY
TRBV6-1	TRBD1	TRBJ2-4	ASSEVADRSVKNIQY
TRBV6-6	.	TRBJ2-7	ASSFQAQTYEQY
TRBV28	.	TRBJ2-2	ASSLDRVNTGELF
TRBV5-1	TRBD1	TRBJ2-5	ASSPRTGKETQY
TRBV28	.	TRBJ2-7	ASSLRQTARSYEQY
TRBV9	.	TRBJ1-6	ASSVMTANSPLH
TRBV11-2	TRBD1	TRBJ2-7	ASSSDRGPYEQY
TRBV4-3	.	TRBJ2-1	ASSESTVGYNEQF
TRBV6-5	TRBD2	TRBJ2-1	ASSYSRGLADNEQF
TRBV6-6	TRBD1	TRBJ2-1	ASIFDRVGHNEQF
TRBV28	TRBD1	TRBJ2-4	ASSLSRGTGGNIQY
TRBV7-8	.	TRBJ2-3	ASSLNVGHGDTQY
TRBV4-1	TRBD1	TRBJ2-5	ASSHSDRAETQY
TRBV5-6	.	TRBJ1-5	ASSLRNQPQH
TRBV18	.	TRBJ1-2	ASSPSFGGSGLAGYT
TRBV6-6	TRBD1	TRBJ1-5	ASSWDSYNQPQH
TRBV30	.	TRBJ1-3	ALEGNTIY
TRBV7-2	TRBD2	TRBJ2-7	ASSSTSGRDNKY
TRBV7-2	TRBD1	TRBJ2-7	ASSLGGTGGSYEQY
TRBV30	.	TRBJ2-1	AWTNSFNEQF
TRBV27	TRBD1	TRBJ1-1	ASSFQRQGEAF
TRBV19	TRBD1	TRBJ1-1	ASRAGGLAEAF
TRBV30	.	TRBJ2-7	AWGSSYEQY
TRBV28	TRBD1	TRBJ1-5	ASSLRGTGKNQPQH
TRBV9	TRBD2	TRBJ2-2	ASSVAGTSGRKGTGELF
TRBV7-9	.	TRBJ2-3	ASSLREMADTQY
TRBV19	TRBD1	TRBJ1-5	ASSIVGTAGNQPQH
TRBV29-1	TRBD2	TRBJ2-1	SVEGELAAKYNEQF
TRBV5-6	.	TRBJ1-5	ASSAARMGTDQPQH
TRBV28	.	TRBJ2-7	ASSSPSEQY
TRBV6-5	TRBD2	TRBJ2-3	ASSLTRESTDTQY
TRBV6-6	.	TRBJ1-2	ASSYDAGYDGYT
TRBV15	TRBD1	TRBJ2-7	ATSRDREDEQY
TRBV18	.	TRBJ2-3	ASSPPGGDTQY